This T cell receptor (beta chain) was sequenced for a study of shared clonotypes between healthy human individuals. Study findings and constraints: The represented genetic and exposure-history diversity was limited by the small number of donors. Non-shared clonotypes had lower generation probabilities than clonotypes shared by all four sorted-subset donors.

Note on this clone: The antigen remains undetermined.

Germline values: CDR1 SGDLS, CDR2 YYNGEE. Losses at the gene ends were 0 bases for V and 3 bases for J; bases not matched to a gene: 6. CDR3 size: 16 residues. In the source study's methods: Filtering was not the same, since immunoSEQ gave junction-only sequences without quality scores. Profiling relied on immunoSEQ multiplex PCR, and the TCRdb table lists in-frame clones only, not all of them. V and J calls and clone size are copied from that table; D and trimming were computed from the DNA. The data hold a few hundred thousand clones, with about 96% observed a single time. This receptor was taken from a woman in her thirties in good health. The chain is built from TRBV9 and TRBJ2-3, with TRBD2 identical over 8 bases. Input material: naive CD4+ T cells sorted from blood. As to subset: CD45RA+ positively selected. CDR3 sequence (DNA): TGTGCCAGCAGCGTAGAGGGCGGGAGGAGGACAGATACGCAGTATTTT. Residues: CASSVEGGRRTDTQYF.